This entry lists 21 T cell receptor beta chains sequenced from one sample in a study of T cells in Graves' hyperthyroidism and ophthalmopathy. Researchers amplified the TCR beta CDR3 regions from RNA transcripts. An initial round of RT-PCR targeting the TCR CDR3 relied on the HTBI primer set. TCRdb recomputed calls from the multiplex PCR reads with MiXCR, one row per CDR3 protein. The table records 400,000 to 500,000 distinct CDR3 sequences, about 15% of them present only once. The specimen sequenced was blood. These receptors were obtained from a young man with Graves' ophthalmopathy.

Regarding this clonotype: This may arise from a read error, as a much more abundant clone is one base away. This chain uses TRBV18 with TRBJ2-5; D perhaps matches TRBD2 (7 bases). The CDR3 is 14 amino acids. Germline V CDR1 and CDR2: KGHSH, LQKENI. In nucleotides, the CDR3 is TGTGTCAGCTCACCGGGGGGCCACTTGGAGACCCAGTACTTC. Amino acid sequence: CVSSPGGHLETQYF.

This clonotype has only a few counts. The chain links TRBV5-1 to TRBJ1-1; 7 nucleotides match TRBD1. With V trimmed by 2 bases and J by 4 bases, 5 bases remained unmatched. Looked up from germline, CDR1 is SGHRS and CDR2 is YFSETQ. This CDR3 region has 14 residues. DNA for the CDR3: TGCGCCAGCAGCTTTCAGGGGGTGGTCACTGAAGCTTTCTTT. This gives the protein CASSFQGVVTEAFF.

About this clonotype itself: A much larger clone differs from this one at a single base, so this may be a read error. The CDR3 protein is CASRPGVGQETQYF. The CDR3 region has the DNA TGTGCCAGCAGGCCCGGGGTAGGGCAAGAGACCCAGTACTTC. The chain has TRBV9 and TRBJ2-5, with D maybe TRBD2 (5 bases). The CDR3 runs to 14 residues. The V end was cut by 5 bases, the J end by 2 bases, with 13 bases between. The V gene's germline CDR1 is SGDLS and CDR2 YYNGEE.

The table lists this clonotype with many counts. The V and J genes are TRBV27 and TRBJ2-7, with TRBD1 matching over 10 bases. V shed 7 bases, J shed 9 bases, and the junction held 15 bases outside the gene matches. In germline, CDR1 is MNHEY, CDR2 SMNVEV (reference sequence). This CDR3 is built from 15 residues. DNA of the CDR3: TGTGCCAGCACACTTGAGGGGACAGGGGTCTCTGTGCAGTACTTC. It translates to CASTLEGTGVSVQYF.

A few counts support this clonotype. J is TRBJ1-6 and V is TRBV5-1; the match to TRBD1 covers 7 bases. J gave up 6 bases and V 3 bases, and 6 bases lay outside the gene matches. Per the germline V gene, CDR1 is SGHRS and CDR2 is YFSETQ. The CDR3 extends over 15 amino acids. Written as DNA, the CDR3 is TGCGCCAGCAGCTGGAACCGGGACAGTAATTCACCCCTCCACTTT. As protein: CASSWNRDSNSPLHF.

This clonotype has ten or more counts. V gene TRBV19 combines with J gene TRBJ2-1; TRBD2 matches 9 bases. Germline V gene sequence: CDR1 LNHDA, CDR2 SQIVND (reference sequence). After removal of 5 bases from V and 6 bases from J, the junction contained 11 bases not matched to a gene. The CDR3 has 16 amino acids. CDR3 protein: CASSLPGTSSTNEQFF. The CDR3 region has the DNA TGTGCCAGTAGTCTCCCCGGGACTAGCTCAACCAATGAGCAGTTCTTC. The variable domain in full, completed from reference TRBV19 and TRBJ2-1, reads DGGITQSPKYLFRKEGQNVTLSCEQNLNHDAMYWYRQDPGQGLRLIYYSQIVNDFQKGDIAEGYSVSREKKESFPLTVTSAQKNPTAFYLCASSLPGTSSTNEQFFGPGTRLTVL.

This clonotype showed up many times. This chain links TRBV2 with TRBJ2-5; D is unclear. Germline V lookup: CDR1 SNHLY, CDR2 FYNNEI. CDR3 length: 13 amino acids. V was trimmed by 4 bases and J by 5 bases, leaving 11 bases between them. CDR3 protein: CASSVDSSETQYF. DNA for the CDR3: TGTGCCAGCAGTGTAGACTCCTCTGAGACCCAGTACTTC.

This clonotype occurred many times. The rearrangement uses TRBV27 and TRBJ2-5; a weak D match, TRBD1 (5 bases). Trimming took 5 bases from V and 13 from J, leaving 29 bases between them. The CDR3 contains 16 residues. CDR1 is MNHEY, CDR2 SMNVEV, per germline (reference sequence). The chain's CDR3 is CASSPWGPQPGSQGYF. In nucleotides, the CDR3 is TGTGCCAGCAGTCCCTGGGGCCCACAACCTGGGTCTCAGGGGTACTTC.

The rearrangement links TRBV4-1 to TRBJ2-3; D gene ambiguous. Germline CDR1 is MGHRA and CDR2 is YSYEKL. The V gene lost 0 bases and the J gene lost 4 bases, with 8 bases spanning the gap. The length of the CDR3 is 14 residues. This CDR3 reads CASSQEVWADTQYF. The CDR3 DNA reads as TGCGCCAGCAGCCAAGAAGTTTGGGCAGATACGCAGTATTTT.

This clonotype appeared many times. V usage is TRBV12-3 or TRBV12-4 and J usage is TRBJ1-1; 8 positions agree with TRBD1. Unmatched junction bases numbered 10, after V lost 5 bases and J lost 11 bases. The CDR3 is 13 amino acids. The CDR3 sequence: CASSGGQGRGAFF. CDR3 in DNA: TGTGCCAGCAGTGGTGGACAGGGTCGAGGGGCTTTCTTT.

This clonotype appeared many times. The CDR3 sequence: CASSPQSSRGETQYF. In nucleotides, the CDR3 is TGTGCCAGCAGCCCCCAGAGTAGCCGGGGGGAGACCCAGTACTTC. V is TRBV7-9 and J is TRBJ2-5; weak D call: TRBD2 (6 bases). The germline CDR1 and CDR2 sequences are SEHNR and FQNEAQ (reference sequence). This CDR3 is built from 15 residues. Trimming took off 5 bases at V and 5 bases at J, with 18 bases between the two ends.

This clonotype was detected a few times. The chain combines TRBV5-4 with TRBJ2-5; D is tentatively TRBD1 or TRBD2 (5 bases each). The ends were cut back, 4 bases at V and 1 base at J, with 14 bases in the middle. The germline V gene has CDR1 SGHNT and CDR2 YYREEE (reference sequence). There are 15 residues in the CDR3. CDR3 sequence: CASSMTGRLQETQYF. The CDR3 DNA is TGTGCCAGCAGCATGACGGGACGGCTCCAAGAGACCCAGTACTTC.

This clonotype was recorded at least ten times. The rearrangement joins TRBV15 to TRBJ2-3; D not certain. The germline V gene encodes CDR1 LNHNV and CDR2 YYDKDF (reference sequence). The CDR3 length is 11 residues. The V and J ends lost 5 bases and 4 bases respectively, with 4 bases between them. CDR3 residues: CATSEADTQYF. For the CDR3, the DNA is TGTGCCACCAGCGAGGCAGATACGCAGTATTTT.

V is TRBV13 and J is TRBJ2-1; 8 bases are shared with TRBD2. The J call may be faulty, since TRBJ2-7 better matches the DNA end. The germline V gene encodes CDR1 PRHDT and CDR2 FYEKMQ (reference sequence). The CDR3 covers 16 residues. The CDR3 loop is CASSLIGTSGWNEQYF. In nucleotides, the CDR3 is TGTGCCAGCAGCCTCATTGGGACTAGTGGATGGAATGAGCAGTACTTC.

Many counts were recorded for this clonotype. V is TRBV12-3 or TRBV12-4 and J is TRBJ1-1, with D hard to call. The CDR3 totals 14 residues. Trimming removed 3 bases from V and 5 bases from J, with 13 bases in between. CDR3 nucleotides: TGTGCCAGCAGTTTCGGTTATCGAGGGACTGAAGCTTTCTTT. It translates to CASSFGYRGTEAFF.

The V call is TRBV20-1, the J call TRBJ2-5; D unresolved. The CDR3 consists of 11 residues. Per germline, CDR1 DFQATT and CDR2 SNEGSKA (reference sequence). Trimming removed 5 bases at V and 5 bases at J, with 9 bases between. The CDR3 reads CSAERVETQYF. The CDR3 DNA reads TGCAGTGCTGAAAGGGTGGAGACCCAGTACTTC.

As concerns this clonotype: This may come from a read error, since a much larger clone is one base off. The chain uses TRBV12-3 or TRBV12-4 and TRBJ2-1; 7 bases are a match to TRBD2. V shed 2 bases, J shed 4 bases, and the junction held 5 bases outside the gene matches. This CDR3 contains 15 residues. The CDR3 sequence: CASSLRSGDYNEQFF. As DNA, the CDR3 is TGTGCCAGCAGTTTAAGAAGCGGGGATTACAATGAGCAGTTCTTC.

Of note for this clonotype: A junction boundary mismatches the germline segment, possibly from a read error. This chain joins TRBV27 and TRBJ2-4; 10 bases map to TRBD1. This CDR3 spans 19 amino acids. The germline V gene has CDR1 MNHEY and CDR2 SMNVEV (reference sequence). The CDR3 bases are TGTGCCTGCAGTTTCCGACAGGGGGCAGAGGGTGGGACCAAAAACATTCAGTACTTC. This gives the protein CACSFRQGAEGGTKNIQYF.

A note on this clonotype: A single base separates this from a much larger clone, so it may be a read error. The V and J genes are TRBV27 and TRBJ2-1; 12 nucleotides align to TRBD2. Germline V gene lookup returns CDR1 MNHEY and CDR2 SMNVEV (reference sequence). The CDR3 covers 18 residues. Trimming took 6 bases from V and 9 from J; bases not matched to a gene: 18. CDR3 DNA: TGTGCCAGCAGATTGAACGGACTAGCGGGATTCAGGTGGAGTGAGCAGTTCTTC. This translates into CASRLNGLAGFRWSEQFF.

Ten or more counts support this clonotype. The chain has TRBV6-1 and TRBJ2-1; possible D gene TRBD1, 5 bases. Trimming removed 4 bases at V and 4 bases at J, with 17 bases between. The CDR3 totals 16 residues. Germline V gives CDR1 MNHNS, CDR2 SASEGT. CDR3 sequence (DNA): TGTGCCAGCAGTGCCCTCGGTGGGCAGGGTTACAATGAGCAGTTCTTC. The encoded protein is CASSALGGQGYNEQFF.

This clonotype was counted ten times or more. The CDR3 DNA is TGTGCCTTCTCTCCCGGGTCGAGCCAAGCTTTCTTT. Protein: CAFSPGSSQAFF. The chain links TRBV30 to TRBJ1-1; D gene ambiguous. Germline-derived CDR1 and CDR2 are GTSNPN and SVGIG (reference sequence). Trimming cost V 7 bases and J 9 bases, with 18 bases left between them. The length of the CDR3 is 12 residues.